The 26 T cell receptor beta chains listed next were all sequenced from one sample in a study of control samples from healthy donors and cancer patients. Generated by immunoSEQ multiplex PCR, the TCRdb table keeps only in-frame clones and is missing some. The sample includes around 130,000 clones, just under 90% seen only once; the top ten take 9% to 13%. The specimen was blood. These receptors were obtained from a man aged 25-45 years in good health.

V usage is TRBV3-1 (or the pseudogene TRBV3-2) and J usage is TRBJ2-7; D is unresolved. Germline V gene sequence: CDR1 LGHDT, CDR2 YNNKEL (reference sequence). CDR3 size: 13 residues. Trimming cost V 3 bases and J 0 bases, with 6 bases left between them. The CDR3 region has the DNA TGTGCCAGCAGCCAGAGGAGCTCCTACGAGCAGTACTTC. Its translation: CASSQRSSYEQYF.

This chain's CDR3 is CSAREGYEQYV. The CDR3 bases are TGCAGCGCCCGAGAGGGCTACGAGCAGTACGTC. The chain links TRBV29-1 to TRBJ2-7; a possible D gene is TRBD2 (5 bases). Looked up from germline, CDR1 is SQVTM and CDR2 is ANQGSEA. CDR3 length equals 11 residues. V lost 7 bases and J lost 3, with 10 bases in between.

The chain uses TRBV5-1 and TRBJ1-1; 8 bases fit TRBD1. Germline CDR1 reads SGHRS; CDR2 reads YFSETQ. The junction had 20 bases not matched to a gene; V was cut back by 0 bases and J by 7 bases. The CDR3 has 19 amino acids. CDR3 region: CASSLDPTGTGRRYGEAFF. The CDR3 region has the DNA TGCGCCAGCAGCTTGGATCCCACTGGGACAGGTAGGCGGTACGGTGAAGCTTTCTTT.

The gene calls are TRBV7-8 and TRBJ1-1; D remains ambiguous. The CDR3 is made up of 11 amino acids. Germline V gene sequence: CDR1 SGHVS, CDR2 FQNEAQ. V was clipped by 7 bases and J by 8 bases, with 11 bases between them. CDR3 amino acids: CASIGAGEAFF. The CDR3 nucleotides read TGTGCCAGCATCGGAGCAGGAGAAGCTTTCTTT.

The genes are TRBV24-1 and TRBJ2-3, with D perhaps given as TRBD1 or TRBD2 (6 bases each). CDR3 length equals 14 residues. The germline V gene encodes CDR1 KGHDR and CDR2 SFDVKD. Trimming took 3 bases from V and 5 from J, leaving 11 bases between them. Written as DNA, the CDR3 is TGTGCCACCAGTGATAGGGGGGTCCTAGATACGCAGTATTTT. Translation: CATSDRGVLDTQYF.

The chain uses TRBV28 and TRBJ1-2; the D gene is possibly TRBD1 (5 bases). The CDR3 is made up of 16 amino acids. V dropped 2 bases and J dropped 0 bases, with 13 bases sitting between them. CDR1 is MDHEN and CDR2 is SYDVKM in the germline V gene. Here the CDR3 reads CASSLIGAGPNYGYTF. CDR3 bases: TGTGCCAGCAGTTTAATAGGGGCAGGACCTAACTATGGCTACACCTTC.

The V and J genes are TRBV19 and TRBJ1-2; the D gene is possibly TRBD1 (6 bases). In germline, CDR1 is LNHDA, CDR2 SQIVND (reference sequence). V was cut by 9 bases and J by 4 bases, with 21 bases left in between. The CDR3 loop spans 15 amino acids. CDR3 region: CASANRVEKAYGYTF. As DNA, the CDR3 is TGTGCCAGCGCAAACAGGGTTGAGAAGGCCTATGGCTACACCTTC.

CDR3 DNA: TGTGCCAGCTCAGGCCAAAGCAATCAGCCCCAGCATTTT. Translation: CASSGQSNQPQHF. The chain is built from TRBV6-4 and TRBJ1-5, with D hard to call. Germline values: CDR1 MRHNA, CDR2 SNTAGT. Trimming stripped 8 bases from V and 1 base from J, with 9 bases between. The CDR3 is 13 amino acids.

The DNA for the CDR3 is TGTGCCACCAGTGATTGGGCAGCGACTAACGCCGGGGAGCTGTTTTTT. Amino acid sequence: CATSDWAATNAGELFF. This sequence joins TRBV24-1 and TRBJ2-2; weak D call: TRBD2 (5 bases). Trimming stripped 2 bases from V and 6 bases from J, with 15 bases between. The germline V gene has CDR1 KGHDR and CDR2 SFDVKD. The CDR3 spans 16 residues.

This chain uses TRBV27 with TRBJ1-2; no clear D. Germline V gene data show CDR1 as MNHEY and CDR2 as SMNVEV (reference sequence). Trimming stripped 7 bases from V and 4 bases from J, with 16 bases between. This CDR3 spans 14 amino acids. As DNA, the CDR3 is TGTGCCAGCAAAACCCACGGTGGGCTCTATGGCTACACCTTC. Its protein is CASKTHGGLYGYTF.

This clone showed up just once. The V and J genes are TRBV13 and TRBJ2-2; 8 bases map to TRBD1. The CDR3 has 14 residues. Germline CDR1 is PRHDT and CDR2 is FYEKMQ (reference sequence). J was trimmed by 5 bases and V by 3 bases; bases with no gene match: 2. CDR3 protein: CASSLTGETGELFF. The CDR3 DNA sequence: TGTGCCAGCAGCTTGACAGGGGAGACCGGGGAGCTGTTTTTT.

The rearrangement joins TRBV12-3 or TRBV12-4 to TRBJ1-5; D is undetermined. The CDR3 extends over 10 amino acids. Trimming stripped 8 bases from V and 7 bases from J, with 6 bases between. CDR3 residues: CASGQQPQHF. DNA for the CDR3: TGTGCCAGCGGCCAACAGCCCCAGCATTTT.

The chain links TRBV11-3 to TRBJ2-6; the match to TRBD1 covers 9 bases. The V segment lost 1 base and the J segment 0 bases; nucleotides outside the gene matches: 10. Germline V CDR1 and CDR2: SGHNT, YENEEA. CDR3 size: 20 residues. The CDR3 protein is CASSLAKRRDRVSGANVLTF. Here the CDR3 DNA reads TGTGCCAGCAGCTTAGCGAAACGGCGGGACAGGGTCTCTGGGGCCAACGTCCTGACTTTC.

V is TRBV7-2 and J is TRBJ1-2; weak D call: TRBD1 (5 bases). V was pared by 8 bases and J by 1 base, with 17 bases between. Germline V lookup: CDR1 SGHTA, CDR2 FQGNSA. This CDR3 spans 15 amino acids. The CDR3 reads CASGGNLPFNYGYTF. The CDR3 DNA reads TGTGCCAGCGGGGGGAACCTCCCTTTTAACTATGGCTACACCTTC.

This clone appeared a few times. The J gene is TRBJ1-1, the V gene TRBV10-3, with D tentatively TRBD1 (5 bases). Trimming pared 8 bases from V and 3 bases from J, leaving 13 bases between. CDR1 and CDR2 from the germline V gene are ENHRY and SYGVKD. The CDR3 is made up of 13 amino acids. The CDR3 here is CAIREQAYTEAFF. CDR3 sequence (DNA): TGTGCCATCCGCGAACAGGCGTACACTGAAGCTTTCTTT.

The genes are TRBV11-3 and TRBJ2-7; D is ambiguous. Germline V CDR1 and CDR2: SGHNT, YENEEA. The CDR3 spans 14 residues. V was pared by 2 bases and J by 0 bases, with 8 bases between. The CDR3 DNA reads as TGTGCCAGCAGCTTAACTTCTCGCTCCTACGAGCAGTACTTC. It yields the protein CASSLTSRSYEQYF.

The CDR3 here is CASSYRGTSQPQHF. CDR3 nucleotides: TGTGCCAGCAGTTATAGGGGGACGAGTCAGCCCCAGCATTTT. The chain employs TRBV6-5 and TRBJ1-5; maybe TRBD1 (6 bases). Trimming pared 3 bases from V and 6 bases from J, leaving 12 bases between. CDR3 size: 14 residues. CDR1 MNHEY and CDR2 SVGAGI come from the germline V gene.

Here the CDR3 reads CATSDFRQGNTGELFF. The DNA of the CDR3 is TGTGCCACCAGTGATTTTAGGCAGGGGAACACCGGGGAGCTGTTTTTT. The genes are TRBV24-1 and TRBJ2-2, with D possibly matching TRBD1 (5 bases). CDR3 length: 16 residues. CDR1 is KGHDR, CDR2 SFDVKD, per germline. V dropped 1 base and J dropped 1 base, with 9 bases sitting between them.

This clone was seen just once. V usage is TRBV6-1 and J usage is TRBJ1-2, with D perhaps TRBD1 (5 bases). Between the trimmed V and J ends, which lost 2 bases and 1 base, there was a span of 11 bases. The CDR3 spans 15 residues. From germline, CDR1 is MNHNS and CDR2 SASEGT. This chain's CDR3 is CASSEWGEGNYGYTF. For the CDR3, the DNA is TGTGCCAGCAGTGAATGGGGGGAGGGTAACTATGGCTACACCTTC.

The chain combines TRBV5-1 with TRBJ2-7; possible D gene TRBD1, 5 bases. Trimming stripped 2 bases from V and 4 bases from J, with 16 bases between. Germline CDR1 SGHRS, CDR2 YFSETQ. The CDR3 length is 15 residues. CDR3 sequence (DNA): TGCGCCAGCAGCTTAATAACAGGAGAGGTGTACGAGCAGTACTTC. Amino acid sequence: CASSLITGEVYEQYF.

The rearrangement uses TRBV4-1 and TRBJ1-1; no clear D. The CDR3 is made up of 17 amino acids. Germline V gene sequence: CDR1 MGHRA, CDR2 YSYEKL. Trimming stripped 0 bases from V and 0 bases from J, with 14 bases between. The CDR3 loop reads CASSQDQRRNMNTEAFF. CDR3 DNA sequence: TGCGCCAGCAGCCAAGATCAACGGCGGAACATGAACACTGAAGCTTTCTTT.

This clone was seen more than once but under ten times. The chain employs TRBV28 and TRBJ1-1, with D tentatively TRBD1 (5 bases). The CDR3 is 15 residues long. Germline-derived CDR1 and CDR2 are MDHEN and SYDVKM. V shed 5 bases and J shed 0 bases, with 13 bases lying between them. The CDR3 nucleotides are TGTGCCAGCAGTACCCAGGGATCCGTGAACACTGAAGCTTTCTTT. Encoded protein: CASSTQGSVNTEAFF.

The chain employs TRBV2 and TRBJ1-5; D remains unclear. Germline V CDR1 and CDR2: SNHLY, FYNNEI. The V end was cut by 0 bases, the J end by 4 bases, with 7 bases between. This CDR3 has 14 residues. The CDR3 region has the DNA TGTGCCAGCAGTGAAGCGCCACGAAATCAGCCCCAGCATTTT. This codes for CASSEAPRNQPQHF.

This clone was picked up one time. This chain connects TRBV6-5 to TRBJ1-5; TRBD1 is a possible D gene (6 bases). This CDR3 is built from 13 residues. Trimming pared 7 bases from V and 6 bases from J, leaving 13 bases between. The germline V gene has CDR1 MNHEY and CDR2 SVGAGI. This CDR3 is CASNPQGSQPQHF. The CDR3 DNA follows: TGTGCCAGCAATCCACAGGGCTCTCAGCCCCAGCATTTT.

The rearrangement joins TRBV6-6 to TRBJ1-2, with D hard to call. The CDR3 contains 14 residues. In germline, CDR1 is MNHNY, CDR2 SVGAGI (reference sequence). V was cut by 7 bases and J by 0 bases, with 12 bases left in between. The chain's CDR3 is CASTNPTANYGYTF. The CDR3 DNA reads TGTGCCAGCACTAACCCGACGGCTAACTATGGCTACACCTTC.

The chain recombines TRBV21-1 with TRBJ1-1. TRBV21-1 is described as a pseudogene. The CDR3 is 16 residues long. CDR3 residues: CASSHHRRGLNTEAFF. In DNA form, the CDR3 reads TGTGCCAGCAGCCACCACCGGAGAGGGTTGAACACTGAAGCTTTCTTT.